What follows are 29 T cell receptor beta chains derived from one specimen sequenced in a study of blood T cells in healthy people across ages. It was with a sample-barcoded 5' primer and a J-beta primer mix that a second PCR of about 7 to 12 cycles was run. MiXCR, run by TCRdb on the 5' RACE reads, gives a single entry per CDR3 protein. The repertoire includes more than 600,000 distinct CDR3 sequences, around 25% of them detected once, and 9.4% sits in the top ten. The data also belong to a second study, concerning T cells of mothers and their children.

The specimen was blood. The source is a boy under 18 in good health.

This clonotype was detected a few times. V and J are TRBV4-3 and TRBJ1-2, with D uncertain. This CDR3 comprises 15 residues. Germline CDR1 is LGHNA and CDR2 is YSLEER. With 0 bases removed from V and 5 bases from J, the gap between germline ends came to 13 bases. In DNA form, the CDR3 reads TGCGCCAGCAGCCAAGATGGAGAGGGTCGATATGGCTACACCTTC. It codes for CASSQDGEGRYGYTF.

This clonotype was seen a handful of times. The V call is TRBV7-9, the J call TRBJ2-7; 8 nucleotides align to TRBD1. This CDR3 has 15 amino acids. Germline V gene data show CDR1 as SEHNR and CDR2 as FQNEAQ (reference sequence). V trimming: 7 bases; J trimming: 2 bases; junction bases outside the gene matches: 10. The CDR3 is CASISDRALTYEQYF. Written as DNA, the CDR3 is TGTGCCAGCATCTCGGACAGGGCCTTGACCTACGAGCAGTACTTC.

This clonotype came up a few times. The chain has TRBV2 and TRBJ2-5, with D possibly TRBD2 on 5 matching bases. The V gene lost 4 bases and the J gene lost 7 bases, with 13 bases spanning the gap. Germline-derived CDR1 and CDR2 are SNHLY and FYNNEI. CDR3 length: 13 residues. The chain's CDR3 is CASSGTAAGTQYF. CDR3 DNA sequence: TGTGCCAGCAGTGGGACCGCGGCGGGGACCCAGTACTTC.

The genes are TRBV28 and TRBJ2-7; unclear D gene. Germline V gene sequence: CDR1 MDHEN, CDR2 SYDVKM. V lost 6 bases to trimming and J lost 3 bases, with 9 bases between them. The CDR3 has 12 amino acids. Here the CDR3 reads CASRPAVYEQYF. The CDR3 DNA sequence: TGTGCCAGCAGGCCGGCCGTCTACGAGCAGTACTTC.

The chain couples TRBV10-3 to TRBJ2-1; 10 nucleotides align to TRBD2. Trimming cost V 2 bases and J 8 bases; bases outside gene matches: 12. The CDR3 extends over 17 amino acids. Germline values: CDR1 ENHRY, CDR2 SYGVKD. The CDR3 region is CAISERAAGGPPDEQFF. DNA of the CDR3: TGTGCCATCAGTGAGCGGGCAGCGGGAGGGCCCCCCGATGAGCAGTTCTTC.

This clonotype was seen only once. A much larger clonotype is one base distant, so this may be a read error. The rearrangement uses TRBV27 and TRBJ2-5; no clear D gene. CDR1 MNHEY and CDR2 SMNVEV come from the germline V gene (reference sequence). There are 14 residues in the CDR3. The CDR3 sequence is CASSSGLNQETLYF. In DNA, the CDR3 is TGTGCCAGCAGTTCCGGATTAAACCAAGAGACCCTGTACTTC.

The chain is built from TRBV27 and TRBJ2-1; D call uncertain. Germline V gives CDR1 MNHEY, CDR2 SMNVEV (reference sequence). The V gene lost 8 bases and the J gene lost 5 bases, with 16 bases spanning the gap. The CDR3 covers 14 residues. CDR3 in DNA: TGTGCCAGCGGTAAGACCGGGCCACACAATGAGCAGTTCTTC. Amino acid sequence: CASGKTGPHNEQFF.

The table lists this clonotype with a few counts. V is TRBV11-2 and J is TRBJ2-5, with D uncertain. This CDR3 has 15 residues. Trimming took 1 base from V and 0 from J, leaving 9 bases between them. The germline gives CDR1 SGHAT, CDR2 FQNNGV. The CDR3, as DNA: TGTGCCAGCAGCTTAGTGTCCCGAGACCAAGAGACCCAGTACTTC. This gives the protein CASSLVSRDQETQYF.

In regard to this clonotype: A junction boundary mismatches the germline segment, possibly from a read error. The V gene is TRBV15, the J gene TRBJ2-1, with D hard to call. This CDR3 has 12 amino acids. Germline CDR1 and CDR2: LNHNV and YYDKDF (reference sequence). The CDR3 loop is CATSRDHNEQSF. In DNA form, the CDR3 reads TGTGCCACCAGCAGAGACCACAATGAGCAGTCCTTC.

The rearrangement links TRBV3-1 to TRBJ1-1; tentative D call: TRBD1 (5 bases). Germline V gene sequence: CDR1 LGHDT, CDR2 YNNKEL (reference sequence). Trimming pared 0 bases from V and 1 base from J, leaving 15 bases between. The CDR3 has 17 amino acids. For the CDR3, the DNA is TGTGCCAGCAGCCAAGATGTGCGTCAGGGAGGGAACACTGAAGCTTTCTTT. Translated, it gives CASSQDVRQGGNTEAFF.

The CDR3 protein is CATSDGGQAQETQYF. The CDR3, as DNA: TGTGCCACCAGTGATGGGGGACAGGCTCAAGAGACCCAGTACTTC. The V call is TRBV24-1, the J call TRBJ2-5; 8 positions agree with TRBD1. Germline V gives CDR1 KGHDR, CDR2 SFDVKD. CDR3 length: 15 residues. Germline trimming cut 3 bases from V and 2 bases from J; bases unmatched to any gene: 4.

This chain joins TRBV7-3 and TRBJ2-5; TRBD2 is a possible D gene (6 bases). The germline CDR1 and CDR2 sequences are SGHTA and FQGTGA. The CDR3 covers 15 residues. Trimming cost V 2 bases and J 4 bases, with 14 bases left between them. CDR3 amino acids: CASSLGGAEGETQYF. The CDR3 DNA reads TGTGCCAGCAGCTTAGGCGGGGCCGAAGGAGAGACCCAGTACTTC.

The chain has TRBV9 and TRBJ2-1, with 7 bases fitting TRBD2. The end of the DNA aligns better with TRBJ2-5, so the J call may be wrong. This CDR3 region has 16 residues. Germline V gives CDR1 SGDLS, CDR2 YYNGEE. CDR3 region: CASSVLSMGGQETQYF. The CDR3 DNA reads TGTGCCAGCAGCGTATTATCGATGGGGGGGCAAGAGACCCAGTACTTC.

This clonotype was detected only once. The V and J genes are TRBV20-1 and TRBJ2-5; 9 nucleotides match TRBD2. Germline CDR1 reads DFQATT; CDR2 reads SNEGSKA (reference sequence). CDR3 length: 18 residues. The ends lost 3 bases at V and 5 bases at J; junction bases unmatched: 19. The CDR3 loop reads CSASSMGLAFGEGETQYF. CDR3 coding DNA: TGCAGTGCTAGTTCGATGGGACTAGCATTCGGGGAAGGGGAGACCCAGTACTTC.

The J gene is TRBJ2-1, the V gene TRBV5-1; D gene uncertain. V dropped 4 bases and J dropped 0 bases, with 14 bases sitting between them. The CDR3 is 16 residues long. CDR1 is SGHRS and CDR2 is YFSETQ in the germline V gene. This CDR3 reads CASSPDPRSSYNEQFF. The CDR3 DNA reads TGCGCCAGCAGCCCCGACCCCCGGAGCTCCTACAATGAGCAGTTCTTC.

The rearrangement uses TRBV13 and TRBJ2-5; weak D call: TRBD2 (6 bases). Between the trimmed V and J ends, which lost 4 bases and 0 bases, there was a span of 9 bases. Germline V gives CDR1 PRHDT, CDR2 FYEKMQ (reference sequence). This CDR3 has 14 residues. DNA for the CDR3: TGTGCCAGCAGCTGGCGGGATTACCAAGAGACCCAGTACTTC. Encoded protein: CASSWRDYQETQYF.

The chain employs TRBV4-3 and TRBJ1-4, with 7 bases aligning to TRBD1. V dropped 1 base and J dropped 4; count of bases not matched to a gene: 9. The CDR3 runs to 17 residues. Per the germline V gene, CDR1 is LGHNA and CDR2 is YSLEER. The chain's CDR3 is CASSQGRGQRYNEKLFF. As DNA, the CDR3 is TGCGCCAGCAGCCAAGGAAGGGGGCAAAGGTATAATGAAAAACTGTTTTTT.

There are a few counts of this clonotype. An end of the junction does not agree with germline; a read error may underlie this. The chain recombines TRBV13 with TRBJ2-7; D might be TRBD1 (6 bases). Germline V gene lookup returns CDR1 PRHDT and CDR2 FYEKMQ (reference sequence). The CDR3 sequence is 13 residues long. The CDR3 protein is CASSLANRQEQHF. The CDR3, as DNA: TGTGCCAGCAGTTTAGCCAACCGACAGGAGCAGCACTTC.

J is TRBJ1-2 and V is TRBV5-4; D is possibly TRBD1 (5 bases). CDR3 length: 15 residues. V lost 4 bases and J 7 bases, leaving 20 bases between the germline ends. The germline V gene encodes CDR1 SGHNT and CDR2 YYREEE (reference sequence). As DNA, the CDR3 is TGTGCCAGCAGCCCTAATTACGGGACGCCCAGTGGCTACACCTTC. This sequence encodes CASSPNYGTPSGYTF.

The CDR3 DNA sequence: TGCGCCAGCAGCGTTGGGGGGGTATCAGGGGGTGAGCAGTTCTTC. Its translation: CASSVGGVSGGEQFF. The V and J genes are TRBV5-1 and TRBJ2-1, with D perhaps matching TRBD1 or TRBD2 (7 bases each). Germline loops: CDR1 SGHRS, CDR2 YFSETQ. The V end lost 4 bases, the J end lost 9 bases, and 20 bases lay between the germline ends. There are 15 residues in the CDR3.

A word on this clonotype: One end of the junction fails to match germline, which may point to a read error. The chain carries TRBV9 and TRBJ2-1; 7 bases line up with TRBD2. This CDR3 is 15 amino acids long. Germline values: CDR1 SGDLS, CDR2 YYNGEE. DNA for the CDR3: TGTGCCAGCAGCGTAGTAACTAGCGCACACAATGGGCAGTTCTTC. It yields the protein CASSVVTSAHNGQFF.

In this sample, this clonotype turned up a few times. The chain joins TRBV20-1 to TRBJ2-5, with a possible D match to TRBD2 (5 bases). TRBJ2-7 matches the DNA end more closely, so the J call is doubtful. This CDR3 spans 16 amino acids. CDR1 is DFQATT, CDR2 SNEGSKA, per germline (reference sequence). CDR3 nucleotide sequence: TGCAGTGCTAGAGATCGGAGAGAGGGCCAGTCCTACGAGCAGTACTTC. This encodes CSARDRREGQSYEQYF.

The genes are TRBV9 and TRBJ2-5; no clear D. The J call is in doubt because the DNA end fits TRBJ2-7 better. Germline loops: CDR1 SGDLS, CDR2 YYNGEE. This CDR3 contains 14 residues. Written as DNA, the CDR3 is TGTGCCAGCAGCCCCGGCGAGAGAAACTACGAGCAGTACTTC. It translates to CASSPGERNYEQYF.

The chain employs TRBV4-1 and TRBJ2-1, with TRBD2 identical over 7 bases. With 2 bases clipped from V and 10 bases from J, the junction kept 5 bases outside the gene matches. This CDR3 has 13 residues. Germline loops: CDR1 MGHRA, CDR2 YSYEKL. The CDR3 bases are TGCGCCAGCAGCCAACTAGCGGTAGGCGAGCAGTTCTTC. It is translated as CASSQLAVGEQFF.

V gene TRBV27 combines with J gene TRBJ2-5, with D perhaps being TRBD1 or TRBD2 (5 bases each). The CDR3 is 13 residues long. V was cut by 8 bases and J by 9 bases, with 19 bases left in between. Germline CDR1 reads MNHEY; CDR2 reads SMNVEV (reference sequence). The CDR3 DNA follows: TGTGCCAGCGCCCCTAGGGACGGGGAGTCCCAGTACTTC. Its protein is CASAPRDGESQYF.

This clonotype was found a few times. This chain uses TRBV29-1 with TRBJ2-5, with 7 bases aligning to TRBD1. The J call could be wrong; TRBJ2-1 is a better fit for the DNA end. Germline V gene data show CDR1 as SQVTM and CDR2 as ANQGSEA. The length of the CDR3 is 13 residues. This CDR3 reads CSAVRQGGDEQFF. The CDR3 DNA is TGCAGCGCTGTGAGACAGGGCGGTGATGAGCAGTTCTTC.

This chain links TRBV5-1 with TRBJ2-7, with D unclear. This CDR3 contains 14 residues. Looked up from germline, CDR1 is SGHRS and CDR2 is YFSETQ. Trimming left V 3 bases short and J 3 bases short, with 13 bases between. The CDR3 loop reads CASSSTSIFYEQYF. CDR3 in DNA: TGCGCCAGCAGCTCCACGTCCATCTTCTACGAGCAGTACTTC. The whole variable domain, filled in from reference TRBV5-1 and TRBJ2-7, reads KAGVTQTPRYLIKTRGQQVTLSCSPISGHRSVSWYQQTPGQGLQFLFEYFSETQRNKGNFPGRFSGRQFSNSRSEMNVSTLELGDSALYLCASSSTSIFYEQYFGPGTRLTVT.

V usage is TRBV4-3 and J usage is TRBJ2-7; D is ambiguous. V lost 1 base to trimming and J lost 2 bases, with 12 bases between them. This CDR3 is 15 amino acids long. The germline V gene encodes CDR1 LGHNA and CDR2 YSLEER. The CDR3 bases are TGCGCCAGCAGCCAAGCCCAGGATGCAACCTACGAGCAGTACTTC. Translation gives CASSQAQDATYEQYF.

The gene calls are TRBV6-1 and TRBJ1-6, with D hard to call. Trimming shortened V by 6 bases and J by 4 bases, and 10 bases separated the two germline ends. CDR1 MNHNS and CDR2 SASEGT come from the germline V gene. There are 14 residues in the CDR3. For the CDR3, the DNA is TGTGCCAGCAGAGGACCGGAGTATAATTCACCCCTCCACTTT. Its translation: CASRGPEYNSPLHF.